The clone carrying this T cell receptor (beta chain) was recorded a few times. This entry comes from a study of blood T cells in healthy people across ages. A sample-barcoded 5' primer and a J-beta primer mix were used in a second PCR of roughly 7 to 11 cycles. TCRdb re-analysed the 5' RACE reads in MiXCR, keeping a single row per CDR3 protein. The data show some 800,000 distinct CDR3 sequences, roughly 25% seen once. V was cut by 3 bases and J by 0 bases, with 9 bases left in between. The CDR3 consists of 15 residues. Another study also made use of these data, one on T cells of mothers and their children.

The clonotype was recovered from a boy aged 10-17 years in good health. Input material: blood. This sequence joins TRBV12-3 or TRBV12-4 and TRBJ2-1, with D uncertain. CDR3 sequence (DNA): TGTGCCAGCAGTTTGTACGAAAGCTCCTACAATGAGCAGTTCTTC. Translating it yields CASSLYESSYNEQFF.